This TCR beta chain appears in the sequencing data of a study of blood T cells in healthy people across ages. Study-level information: The template switching approach captured approximately one barcoded beta molecule for every two T cells. Whole-study results and caveats: CMV status of donors was unknown, possibly confounding expanded clonotype changes. With unsorted PBMCs, a conclusive comparison of naive versus antigen-experienced cells was not possible.

For the second PCR, which ran for about 6 to 11 cycles, a sample-barcoded 5' primer and a J-beta primer mix were used. TCRdb reprocessed the 5' RACE reads with MiXCR, giving one entry per CDR3 protein. The data hold approximately 780,000 distinct CDR3 sequences, with around 24% observed a single time. This clonotype has only a few counts. Its antigen is undetermined. Healthy Caucasians from Russia aged about 6 to 95 served as donors. Germline CDR1 and CDR2: MNHEY and SMNVEV (reference sequence). The V end was cut by 6 bases, the J end by 5 bases, with 7 bases between. The CDR3 is 11 amino acids. These data also formed part of another study, on T cells of mothers and their children.

The rearrangement joins TRBV27 to TRBJ1-1; D uncertain. This clonotype was sampled from a boy between 5 and 17 years old in good health. Specimen: blood. CDR3 sequence: CASRKRTEAFF. The CDR3 DNA follows: TGTGCCAGCAGGAAGAGAACTGAAGCTTTCTTT.